Presented here are 5 T cell receptor beta chains from one specimen sequenced in a study of blood T cell repertoires in COVID-19. Clones were sequenced by immunoSEQ multiplex PCR, and TCRdb holds only the in-frame ones, with some missing. The sample gives fewer than 75,000 clones, 79% of which show up once; about 6% is in the top ten. Sequences were obtained from peripheral blood. Receptors were obtained from a woman aged 55-69 years with acute or convalescent COVID-19.

The chain is built from TRBV7-2 and TRBJ1-1; 7 nucleotides align to TRBD1. V gave up 5 bases and J gave up 3 bases; unmatched junction bases: 6. CDR1 SGHTA and CDR2 FQGNSA come from the germline V gene. The CDR3 runs 14 residues. The CDR3 sequence: CASSPQGGDTEAFF. The CDR3 region has the DNA TGTGCCAGCAGCCCCCAGGGGGGTGACACTGAAGCTTTCTTT.

J is TRBJ2-6 and V is TRBV6-5, with D uncertain. Germline V gene sequence: CDR1 MNHEY, CDR2 SVGAGI. The CDR3 contains 14 residues. V was clipped by 6 bases and J by 0 bases, with 6 bases between them. This CDR3 reads CASRQYSGANVLTF. For the CDR3, the DNA is TGTGCCAGCAGACAGTACTCTGGGGCCAACGTCCTGACTTTC.

A few counts support this clone. The chain couples TRBV13 to TRBJ1-1, with D perhaps TRBD1 (5 bases). The germline V and J ends were trimmed by 5 bases and 0 bases, with 16 bases remaining between them. Germline CDR1 is PRHDT and CDR2 is FYEKMQ (reference sequence). The CDR3 spans 16 residues. CDR3 bases: TGTGCCAGCAGCCTTAGAGGATCAGGGCTGAACACTGAAGCTTTCTTT. Protein product: CASSLRGSGLNTEAFF.

The genes are TRBV7-9 and TRBJ1-1, with D unresolved. The CDR3 runs 12 residues. Germline CDR1 reads SEHNR; CDR2 reads FQNEAQ (reference sequence). With 7 bases removed from V and 1 base from J, the gap between germline ends came to 7 bases. The DNA of the CDR3 is TGTGCCAGCAACTTCAAGAACACTGAAGCTTTCTTT. This codes for CASNFKNTEAFF.

The J gene is TRBJ2-2, the V gene TRBV14; D is perhaps TRBD2 (6 bases). There are 18 residues in the CDR3. Trimming removed 1 base at V and 6 bases at J, with 21 bases between. Germline V lookup: CDR1 SGHDN, CDR2 FVKESK. CDR3 sequence reads: CASSQAVPGRFQSGELFF. The CDR3 bases are TGTGCCAGCAGCCAAGCAGTTCCAGGGAGGTTTCAGTCCGGGGAGCTGTTTTTT.